Following are 20 T cell receptor beta chains from one sample sequenced in a study of OX40 agonist ivuxolimab in advanced cancers. Some clones are missing from TCRdb's copy, which holds only in-frame ones; the method was immunoSEQ multiplex PCR. Found here are around 100,000 clones, over 75% of them singletons; the top ten hold around 0.15%. The sample consisted of CD4+ or CD8+ T cells sorted from blood, taken in a trial of the OX40 agonist ivuxolimab. These receptor sequences come from an adult with an advanced solid tumor such as melanoma, head and neck, liver or kidney cancer.

V gene TRBV12-2 combines with J gene TRBJ2-1; the table's D call, TRBD2, was not checked against the DNA. TRBV12-2 is a pseudogene segment. The CDR3 consists of 18 residues. The CDR3 loop reads CASRLILAGGSSYNEQFF. The CDR3 DNA follows: TGTGCAAGTCGCTTAATTCTAGCGGGGGGAAGCTCCTACAATGAGCAGTTCTTC.

This sequence joins TRBV6-5 and TRBJ1-1, with D possibly matching TRBD1 (6 bases). V dropped 0 bases and J dropped 1 base, with 12 bases sitting between them. The CDR3 loop spans 16 amino acids. CDR1 is MNHEY, CDR2 SVGAGI, per germline. The CDR3 nucleotides are TGTGCCAGCAGTTACTCGGTTTCACAGGGGAACACTGAAGCTTTCTTT. This sequence encodes CASSYSVSQGNTEAFF.

This clone has only one observation. The rearrangement uses TRBV5-4 and TRBJ2-3; no reliable D call. The CDR3 runs 14 residues. Trimming shortened V by 4 bases and J by 0 bases, and 9 bases separated the two germline ends. Germline V gene sequence: CDR1 SGHNT, CDR2 YYREEE (reference sequence). CDR3 sequence (DNA): TGTGCCAGCAGCCCCGGCCAGAGCACAGATACGCAGTATTTT. This translates into CASSPGQSTDTQYF.

This clone has a single count. The rearrangement links TRBV5-4 to TRBJ2-6; D is uncertain. V lost 4 bases to trimming and J lost 4 bases, with 6 bases between them. Germline V gene data show CDR1 as SGHNT and CDR2 as YYREEE (reference sequence). CDR3 size: 13 residues. CDR3 in amino acids: CASSPPGANVLTF. CDR3 bases: TGTGCCAGCAGCCCCCCCGGGGCCAACGTCCTGACTTTC.

The chain links TRBV5-1 to TRBJ2-1; TRBD1 is a possible D gene (6 bases). CDR1 is SGHRS and CDR2 is YFSETQ in the germline V gene. Trimming took off 1 base at V and 7 bases at J, with 18 bases between the two ends. CDR3 length: 16 residues. This chain's CDR3 is CASSLSAGAQFNEQFF. Written as DNA, the CDR3 is TGCGCCAGCAGCTTGTCTGCAGGGGCTCAATTTAATGAGCAGTTCTTC.

V and J are TRBV5-6 and TRBJ2-5; TRBD2 is a possible D gene (5 bases). Trimming cost V 4 bases and J 2 bases, with 12 bases left between them. There are 14 residues in the CDR3. The germline V gene encodes CDR1 SGHDT and CDR2 YYEEEE. CDR3 DNA: TGTGCCAGCAGCGTGGAGGCAGGACAAGAGACCCAGTACTTC. Encoded protein: CASSVEAGQETQYF.

V is TRBV10-2 and J is TRBJ1-2; perhaps TRBD1 as D (6 bases). With 4 bases removed from V and 4 bases from J, the gap between germline ends came to 13 bases. The length of the CDR3 is 14 residues. Germline V gene data show CDR1 as WSHSY and CDR2 as SAAADI. CDR3: CASSAGQGFYGYTF. The CDR3 DNA reads TGCGCCAGCAGTGCGGGGCAGGGGTTCTATGGCTACACCTTC.

The chain joins TRBV6-1 to TRBJ2-2; D unclear. Germline lookup yields CDR1 MNHNS and CDR2 SASEGT. This CDR3 has 14 residues. V lost 3 bases and J lost 3, with 8 bases in between. This CDR3 is CASSDLGDTGELFF. In nucleotides, the CDR3 is TGTGCCAGCAGTGATCTGGGCGACACCGGGGAGCTGTTTTTT.

This chain joins TRBV4-1 and TRBJ2-3; a possible D gene is TRBD2 (6 bases). V was trimmed by 4 bases and J by 0 bases, leaving 11 bases between them. Germline CDR1 is MGHRA and CDR2 is YSYEKL. The CDR3 extends over 15 amino acids. CDR3 nucleotides: TGCGCCAGCAGCCTTGAGCGGGCTAGCACAGATACGCAGTATTTT. Its translation is CASSLERASTDTQYF.

The rearrangement links TRBV5-4 to TRBJ2-3; no reliable D call. This CDR3 is 14 amino acids long. From germline, CDR1 is SGHNT and CDR2 YYREEE (reference sequence). V was trimmed by 2 bases and J by 4 bases, leaving 11 bases between them. The CDR3 is CASSFPSGPDTQYF. The CDR3 DNA reads TGTGCCAGCAGCTTCCCCAGTGGGCCAGATACGCAGTATTTT.

The V gene is TRBV11-3, the J gene TRBJ2-7, with TRBD2 as a possible D gene (5 bases). V was trimmed by 4 bases and J by 7 bases, leaving 8 bases between them. CDR3 size: 11 residues. Germline CDR1 SGHNT, CDR2 YENEEA. The CDR3 region is CASSSGIEQYF. The CDR3 bases are TGTGCCAGCAGCTCCGGGATTGAGCAGTACTTC.

The sample holds a few counts of this clone. The chain combines TRBV2 with TRBJ2-5, with D possibly called TRBD1 or TRBD2 (5 bases each). V shed 2 bases and J shed 12 bases, with 13 bases lying between them. Per germline, CDR1 SNHLY and CDR2 FYNNEI. This CDR3 has 12 residues. CDR3 nucleotides: TGTGCCAGCAGTGAATCACCGGGACGAGAGTACTTC. Translating gives CASSESPGREYF.

The chain carries TRBV29-1 and TRBJ2-3, with 10 bases matching TRBD2. V shed 6 bases, J shed 1 base, and the junction held 1 base outside the gene matches. The CDR3 totals 13 residues. Germline V gene data show CDR1 as SQVTM and CDR2 as ANQGSEA. The CDR3 region is CSVGTSGTDTQYF. CDR3 nucleotide sequence: TGCAGCGTGGGGACTAGCGGCACAGATACGCAGTATTTT.

V gene TRBV25-1 combines with J gene TRBJ1-1; D call uncertain. V was pared by 4 bases and J by 0 bases, with 6 bases between. The CDR3 is 13 residues long. Looked up from germline, CDR1 is MGHDK and CDR2 is SYGVNS. CDR3 nucleotides: TGTGCCAGCAGTGTAGGGATGAACACTGAAGCTTTCTTT. This codes for CASSVGMNTEAFF. Full variable domain (remainder filled in from reference TRBV25-1 and TRBJ1-1): EADIYQTPRYLVIGTGKKITLECSQTMGHDKMYWYQQDPGMELHLIHYSYGVNSTEKGDLSSESTVSRIRTEHFPLTLESARPSHTSQYLCASSVGMNTEAFFGQGTRLTVV.

The chain couples TRBV4-1 to TRBJ1-4; a possible D gene is TRBD1 (6 bases). The CDR3 is 15 amino acids. V dropped 4 bases and J dropped 8 bases, with 17 bases sitting between them. Germline loops: CDR1 MGHRA, CDR2 YSYEKL. In DNA form, the CDR3 reads TGCGCCAGCAGCCTCCAAGGGGGGGCTGTCGAAAAACTGTTTTTT. As protein: CASSLQGGAVEKLFF.

The V gene is TRBV28, the J gene TRBJ1-1, with D perhaps TRBD1 (5 bases). Per the germline V gene, CDR1 is MDHEN and CDR2 is SYDVKM. The CDR3 is 13 residues long. Trimming took off 4 bases at V and 0 bases at J, with 6 bases between the two ends. The CDR3: CASSWTLNTEAFF. The CDR3, as DNA: TGTGCCAGCAGTTGGACATTGAACACTGAAGCTTTCTTT.

The J gene is TRBJ1-6, the V gene TRBV5-1, with D possibly TRBD1 on 6 matching bases. The CDR3 is 15 residues long. The ends were cut back, 4 bases at V and 10 bases at J, with 18 bases in the middle. In germline, CDR1 is SGHRS, CDR2 YFSETQ. The DNA of the CDR3 is TGCGCCAGCAGCCCCTGGGGGGGGGCGCCATCACCCCTCCACTTT. It codes for CASSPWGGAPSPLHF. Using reference TRBV5-1 and TRBJ1-6 for the parts outside the CDR3, the full variable domain is KAGVTQTPRYLIKTRGQQVTLSCSPISGHRSVSWYQQTPGQGLQFLFEYFSETQRNKGNFPGRFSGRQFSNSRSEMNVSTLELGDSALYLCASSPWGGAPSPLHFGNGTRLTVT.

The chain recombines TRBV5-1 with TRBJ2-7, with a possible D match to TRBD1 (6 bases). Per the germline V gene, CDR1 is SGHRS and CDR2 is YFSETQ. V lost 0 bases to trimming and J lost 6 bases, with 13 bases between them. The length of the CDR3 is 14 residues. The CDR3: CASSLVAGAGEQYF. The CDR3 region has the DNA TGCGCCAGCAGCTTGGTAGCAGGGGCGGGCGAGCAGTACTTC.

The V call is TRBV7-2, the J call TRBJ2-2; TRBD2 agrees at 10 bases. The V and J ends lost 5 bases and 4 bases, in that order; junction bases with no gene match: 1. In germline, CDR1 is SGHTA, CDR2 FQGNSA. This CDR3 spans 14 amino acids. CDR3 in DNA: TGTGCCAGCAGCCGGACTAGCGGCACCGGGGAGCTGTTTTTT. It encodes CASSRTSGTGELFF.

With respect to this clone: This same CDR3 is encoded by further DNA sequences in the sample. V is TRBV19 and J is TRBJ1-5; maybe TRBD1 (6 bases). There are 14 residues in the CDR3. The germline V gene has CDR1 LNHDA and CDR2 SQIVND (reference sequence). V lost 4 bases and J lost 3, with 10 bases in between. CDR3 sequence (DNA): TGTGCCAGTAGTACCAGGGGTGACAATCAGCCCCAGCATTTT. It is translated as CASSTRGDNQPQHF.